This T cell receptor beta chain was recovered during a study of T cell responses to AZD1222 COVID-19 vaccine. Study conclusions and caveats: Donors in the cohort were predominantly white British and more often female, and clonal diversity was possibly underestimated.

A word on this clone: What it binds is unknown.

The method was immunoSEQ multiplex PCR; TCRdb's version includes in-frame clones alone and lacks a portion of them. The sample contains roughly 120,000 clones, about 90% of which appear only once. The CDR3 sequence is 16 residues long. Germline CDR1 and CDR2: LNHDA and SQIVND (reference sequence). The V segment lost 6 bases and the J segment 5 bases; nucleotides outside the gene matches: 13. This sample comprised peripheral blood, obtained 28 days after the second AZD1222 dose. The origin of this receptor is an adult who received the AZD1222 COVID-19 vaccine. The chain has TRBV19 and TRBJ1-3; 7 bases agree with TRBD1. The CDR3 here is CASRPNRGGLRNTIYF. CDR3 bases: TGTGCCAGTAGGCCAAACAGGGGAGGATTGAGAAACACCATATATTTT.